The clone carrying this TCR beta chain has a single count. This specimen belongs to a study of blood T cell repertoires in COVID-19. The wider study: Samples of COVID-19 (acute and convalescent) were obtained from the United States, Italy and Spain.

Germline V CDR1 and CDR2: MNHEY, SVGAGI. The CDR3 totals 15 residues. The ends were cut back, 0 bases at V and 1 base at J, with 9 bases in the middle. In the authors' workflow: The authors estimated nucleated cell counts from reference gene primer amplification. Repertoires were generated with immunoSEQ multiplex PCR, while TCRdb's copy carries only in-frame clones and drops some. Clone size and the V and J calls come from that table; the DNA yielded D and trimming. The repertoire holds 40,000 to 55,000 clones, about four fifths seen once, with approximately 2.5% in the top ten. Sequenced sample: peripheral blood. This chain uses TRBV6-5 with TRBJ2-5; no definite D call. This TCR was sampled from a man aged 45-60 years with acute or convalescent COVID-19. The CDR3 sequence is CASSYSHGSQETQYF. The CDR3 DNA is TGTGCCAGCAGTTACTCCCATGGCAGCCAAGAGACCCAGTACTTC.